This record covers a single TCR beta chain. It has no known antigen specificity. No base qualities exist here, and no much larger clone lies one base off it. For TCRbeta CDR3 sequencing, genomic DNA from the sorted cells was extracted using the QIAGEN DNeasy Blood and Tissue Kit. High-throughput TCRbeta CDR3 sequencing was carried out commercially through immunoSEQ, with PCR amplification with bias correction and internal controls included. The published analysis was carried out like this. Unique productive TCRbeta sequences were defined by CDR3 nucleotide sequence where primers matched, otherwise by CDR3 amino acid sequence with Vbeta and Jbeta genes. Sorting error was corrected by removing sequences shared between sorted populations at a frequency ratio of 2:1 or less, and the remaining shared sequences were assigned to the higher population. Donor-reactive sequences were defined as at least 5-fold expanded in CFSE-low cells versus unstimulated cells, with frequency of at least 0.01% in CFSE-low cells. Jensen-Shannon divergence, calculated on the top 100 TCRbeta sequences ranked by frequency, was used to quantify repertoire divergence. For samples with multiple sequencing runs, sorting error was corrected separately for each run before the runs were pooled. TCRdb limited this immuneACCESS table to in-frame rearrangements with V and J called. A share of clones is missing; checked studies link under half to unresolved V genes, and the rest is unexplained. The V and J calls and the clone size are those of that table, but D and trimming were determined from the DNA. This sample is represented by some 250,000 clones; 80% to 85% of them were singletons. Of the sample, approximately 0.69% is held by the ten largest clones.

Thawed PBMCs were FACS-sorted into unstimulated Tregs (CD4+CD25+CD127-), CD4+ non-Tregs (CD4+CD25-), CD4 cells and CD8 cells. Healthy control blood came either as purchased buffy coats or from healthy volunteers. Healthy control blood was separated into PBMCs by Ficoll density gradient and cryopreserved, and patient PBMCs were collected both before and after transplant. This record belongs to a study of Tregs in tolerant kidney transplant recipients (dated by TCRdb to between 2017 and 2020). At the level of the whole study: TCRbeta sequencing was used in the study to identify donor-specific regulatory T cells before combined kidney and bone marrow transplantation, and the identified cells were then tracked after transplant. TCRbeta repertoire sequencing was used in a few healthy controls to compare several methods for expanding Tregs specific for an allogeneic donor.

The junction shows trimming of 6 bases on V and 0 bases on J, plus 6 bases between the germline ends. The CDR3 has 13 amino acids, counting the end cysteine and phenylalanine. Just the 39-base CDR3 DNA is kept, in frame starting at base 1. In the germline V gene (reference sequence), CDR1 corresponds to MNHNY and CDR2 to SVGAGI. Overall study results and their limits: Expanding Tregs with activated donor B cells appeared to identify the most biologically relevant and donor-specific TCRbeta repertoire. Because only a small number of patients were included, the study had limitations, and the results will need to be validated in larger populations as well as under other immunosuppression protocols. Although technical replication error seemed to be minimal, the question of biological reproducibility was not addressed directly.

The rearrangement joined TRBV6-6 to TRBJ1-5; the D gene is possibly TRBD1, with 5 bases matching. This receptor was taken from a human donor in good health. Sequenced: CD4+ T cells from blood. The CDR3 region has the sequence CASSQGSNQPQHF. The DNA is TGTGCCAGCAGCCAGGGTAGCAATCAGCCCCAGCATTTT.